Below, one TCR beta chain is given with its context. In its sample, this clone was seen a few times. Its antigen remains undetermined. No base quality information exists; no much larger clone differs at one position. The cohort consisted of fewer than 700 healthy bone marrow donors. All cohort members were sampled while nominally healthy, although unrecorded immune exposures were likely present. The donor was CMV seronegative and belonged to the group of several hundred seronegative cohort members. A peripheral blood sample was provided by each donor, and peripheral blood mononuclear cells were used for TCR beta sequencing. Genomic DNA extraction from the blood cell samples was performed with the Qiagen DNeasy Blood Extraction Kit. The CDR3 numbers 14 residues from cysteine through phenylalanine. The retained sequence is limited to the CDR3, 42 bases, with the frame set at the first base. The germline V gene supplies CDR1 SGHRS and CDR2 YFSETQ. V is reduced by 0 bases and J by 6 bases, leaving a spacing of 9 bases between them.

This entry is derived from a study of cytomegalovirus exposure and HLA in healthy donors (TCRdb year 2017). Study-wide context: According to an earlier analysis of 450 to 650 of the donors, about 179 million T cells yielded over 90 million unique TCR beta sequences and approximately 280 Gb of sequence data. An early release covering about 600 HLA-typed donors comprised approximately 300 gigabases of sequencing data and around 85 million unique TCR sequences. Among the 398 genotyped donors, more than 70% belonged to the genetic ancestry cluster associated with self-reported Caucasian donors. The study aimed to test whether cataloging public T cell receptors could reveal signatures of past pathogen exposure. The study used immunosequencing to profile the T cell repertoires of approximately 650 subjects and linked those repertoires to cytomegalovirus serostatus. Besides the first cohort of 500 to 700 subjects, a separate validation cohort made up of 95 to 150 different subjects was used. To predict cytomegalovirus infection status, the study brought together high-throughput TCR immunosequencing, statistical association of individual TCRs with disease status, and machine learning. A later analysis re-examined previously published TCR beta repertoires from just over 650 donors and added high-resolution HLA genotyping to investigate patterns of TCR occurrence. The later analysis used no new phenotypic data to find candidate immune exposures, relying instead on TCR beta sequences and their occurrence across donors. In an earlier analysis of 550 to 700 of the donors, high-throughput TCR beta sequencing was used to judge whether each TCR beta V gene segment behaved as functional or pseudogenic. Donor age, sex, ethnicity and CMV serostatus were compiled alongside the repertoire data. A later genetic analysis took genome-wide SNP genotypes for about 55% of the roughly 670 donors and used that subset as a discovery cohort. All discovery cohort repertoires had been generated using a single sequencing platform. Both class I and class II loci were covered by HLA typing, at four-digit resolution. The number of donors typed differed by locus, with roughly 629-640 for A, B, C, DRB1 and DQB1, roughly 520 for DQA1, 600 to 610 for DPA1, and roughly 450 for DPB1. Roughly 5 DR-DQ haplotypes were handled as single units for association and clustering, since linkage in the cohort was strong. On average, 235,054 unique TCR beta nucleotide sequences were sequenced per donor among 350 to 400 genotyped donors of the cohort, with 15% to 20% of those sequences being non-productive.

Library preparation was by the immunoSEQ multiplex PCR assay. The multiplex PCR relied on a mix of 60 forward primers for TCR Vbeta segments and 13 reverse primers for TCR Jbeta segments. The CDR3 region of rearranged TCR beta genes was amplified from genomic DNA with a multiplex PCR assay. The Illumina HiSeq System was used to sequence the amplified TCR beta libraries as 87-base-pair reads. Processing in the source paper ran as follows. Across the roughly 670 repertoires, a later analysis counted roughly 77 million unique TCR beta chains, 9.5 million to 12 million of which were shared by at least two donors. Raw reads were error-corrected and collapsed into unique sequences by a nearest-neighbor algorithm in which closely related sequences were merged to remove PCR and sequencing errors. V, D and J gene segments were assigned by aligning CDR3 sequences to IMGT reference sequences. For a sequence to be retained, a match of at least six nucleotides to both a V gene segment and a J gene segment was required. Rearrangements were classified as productive when the CDR3 lacked stop codons and remained in frame with V and J, and all other rearrangements were classified as non-productive. CDR3 was defined by IMGT convention, running from the second conserved V-encoded cysteine to the conserved J-encoded phenylalanine. The earlier analysis of about 590 of the donors excluded sequences that lacked an unambiguous match to a single V gene segment. In an earlier analysis of 450 to 700 of the donors, V segments were called functional above 56.7% productive rearrangements and were called segregating when the between-donor standard deviation exceeded 5%. A statistical classification framework was developed to diagnose cytomegalovirus status using the catalog of TCR beta chain sequences. A later analysis assigned V and J genes by comparing TCR nucleotide sequences with IMGT/GENE-DB human TR gene sequences. The TCRdist pipeline was used in a later analysis to assign CDR3 sequences and most-parsimonious VDJ recombination scenarios. In a later analysis, each TCR beta chain was defined by its CDR3 amino acid sequence together with its V-gene family, and reads lacking a unique V-gene family were excluded. In a later analysis, fewer than 650 highly shared, low-generation-probability nucleotide sequences were removed to address suspected cross-contamination and a sequencing artifact. In a later analysis, a clonal expansion index was calculated for each public chain from normalized within-repertoire ranks of inferred template counts. Generation probabilities in a later analysis came from a VDJ recombination model fitted to out-of-frame rearrangements, and those results were checked against IGoR. A later analysis scored TCR-TCR, TCR-HLA and TCR-CMV co-occurrence with hypergeometric tests, applying a repertoire-size bias correction to TCR pairs. A later analysis estimated false discovery rates by permuting HLA or CMV assignments 20 times. In a later analysis, co-occurring TCRs were grouped using DBSCAN, and TCRdist sequence similarity was added for clustering within HLA-allele-positive subsets. Repertoires with fewer than 30,000 or more than 120,000 public chains were left out of co-occurrence clustering, as were a handful of repertoires with anomalous nucleotide sharing. The table comes from immuneACCESS by way of TCRdb, which keeps in-frame sequences with V and J called. Part of the clones is missing from these tables; in studies checked, under half for an unresolved V gene and the rest for unknown reasons. That table is the source of V, J and clone size, and D and trimming were worked out from the DNA. The sample table holds 120,000 or so clones, of which about three quarters were seen once. The ten largest clones add up to 3.5% to 4.5% of the sample.

Results the study describes overall, beyond this receptor: The only immune exposure information available for the cohort was CMV serostatus. In a later analysis, several top co-occurrence clusters were reported to appear linked to parvovirus B19, influenza, CMV and Epstein-Barr virus. In an earlier analysis of around 500 of the donors, most TCR beta V segments appeared in productive rearrangements about 87% or about 30% of the time, broadly matching IMGT annotations. Some IMGT-functional V segments, including TRBV6-2 and TRBV6-3, could not be told apart with the 87-base-pair reads, so those segments were excluded. Approximately 16 rarely observed V segments, including chromosome 9 orphons, were excluded from the earlier analysis of a few hundred of the donors because counts were too low. Because HLA typing was unavailable for some donors at each locus, only the typed subset was used in association tests. An association between a missense DCLRE1C variant and V-gene and J-gene trimming of TCR beta chains was found in a later genetic analysis and replicated in an independent cohort. A cluster of highly shared sequence variants was judged likely to be a technical artifact of the sequencing pipeline. At a false discovery rate of 0.05, a later analysis linked under 20,000 TCR beta sequences to specific HLA alleles. A later analysis found that TCR association rates varied across HLA loci, with DRB1 alleles showing the most associated TCRs and HLA-C alleles the fewest. In this cohort, only TCR beta chains were sequenced, and detectable features were limited by the absence of alpha or paired-chain data. Most TCR sequences were observed very rarely across donors, whereas some public TCRs were present in many individuals. According to a later genetic analysis, donors in an Asian-associated ancestry cluster had fewer N-insertions in productive TCRs than the approximately 700-donor mean. A total of 150 to 200 TCR beta chains were listed by the study as associated with cytomegalovirus. Correlated functional status among segregating V segments might be attributable to linkage disequilibrium, but an unknown experimental factor could not be ruled out. When HLA alleles, especially DR and DQ, strongly co-occurred, TCR associations were difficult to assign to individual alleles. Compared with equally common non-associated chains, HLA-associated TCR beta chains in a later analysis were more clonally expanded and had lower generation probabilities. It was suggested by the authors that the approach could potentially be generalized to other disease states and immunological phenotypes. The classifier was reported to diagnose cytomegalovirus status with high specificity and sensitivity in both the original and validation cohorts. Roughly uniform sequencing depth across donors was assumed in presence/absence analyses, although this assumption may not hold. A further reported finding was that TCR beta sequences accurately predicted the HLA-A and HLA-B alleles for most subjects in the first cohort. In a later analysis, most CMV-associated TCR beta chains were found to appear HLA-restricted, with HLA associations seemingly driven largely by CMV exposure. In vitro tests confirmed that a few of the cytomegalovirus-associated TCR beta chains recognize cytomegalovirus antigens.

This sequence originates from a man aged 30 to 39 in good health and CMV-seronegative. The sequenced sample was PBMCs. The rearranged segments are TRBV5-1 and TRBJ2-2, with the D gene too uncertain to name. At the DNA level, the sequence is TGCGCCAGCAGCTTGGCTCAGGTAGCCGGGGAGCTGTTTTTT. The resulting protein is CASSLAQVAGELFF.